This section outlines one TCR beta chain sequence together with its context. This CDR3 spans 14 amino acids. CDR1 is SGHRS and CDR2 is YFSETQ in the germline V gene. V was clipped by 5 bases and J by 1 base, with 12 bases between them. This sample is drawn from a study of blood T cell repertoires in COVID-19. Study summary: COVID-19 samples collected from the United States, Italy and Spain covered acute and convalescent phases. The cDNA or gDNA used as material had been derived from T cells, B-cell-depleted T cells, or PBMCs.

Participants were aged about 18 to 100 years from roughly 26 US areas. Allocation to cohorts depended on clinical history reported by the participants. Profiled with immunoSEQ multiplex PCR; TCRdb holds only in-frame clones, not every one. The sample gives 250,000 to 300,000 clones, about 85% of which show up once; about 6.2% is in the top ten. This receptor was taken from a woman aged 45-59 years who had been exposed to COVID-19. The chain uses TRBV5-1 and TRBJ1-1; D remains ambiguous. The sequenced sample consisted of PBMCs or T cells enriched from blood (not recorded which). The CDR3: CASRESAANTEAFF. CDR3 DNA sequence: TGCGCCAGCAGGGAATCGGCGGCGAACACTGAAGCTTTCTTT.